This T cell receptor beta chain is from a study of cytomegalovirus exposure and HLA in healthy donors. The germline gives CDR1 LGHNA, CDR2 YNFKEQ. Losses at the gene ends were 3 bases for V and 4 bases for J; bases not matched to a gene: 2. The CDR3 sequence is 14 residues long. The PCR used 60 Vbeta and 13 Jbeta primers. Profiled with immunoSEQ multiplex PCR; TCRdb holds only in-frame clones, not every one. This sample carries some 200,000 clones, 82% of them seen once, and the ten largest clones take 0.55% to 0.7%. Sequencing was done on a sample of PBMCs. The clonotype comes from a woman between 40 and 55 years old in good health and CMV-seronegative. V gene TRBV4-2 combines with J gene TRBJ1-1; 10 bases fit TRBD1. CDR3 residues: CASSHDRGPTEAFF. CDR3 nucleotides: TGTGCCAGCAGCCACGACAGGGGGCCCACTGAAGCTTTCTTT.